This T cell receptor beta chain emerged from a study of read filtering for tumor transcriptome and immune sequencing. This clonotype occurred many times. Its antigen is undetermined. Study results and limitations: About 81.9% of IR-seq clonotypes had a single read, yet these held around 3.3% of reads.

Sampling of bone marrow took place during active disease in every patient. From around 0.4 ug of RNA, a library with molecular barcoded alpha/delta and beta/gamma adaptors was made. One entry per CDR3 protein, called by TCRdb with MiXCR from the reads. Of 35,000 to 40,000 distinct CDR3 sequences in the sample, about an eighth were seen once. The material sequenced was a population of CD138-negative cells sorted from bone marrow. This clonotype was sampled from a donor at least 40 years old with multiple myeloma.

This CDR3 is CASSATGGTNEKLFF. CDR3 DNA: TGTGCCAGCAGTGCCACAGGGGGGACTAATGAAAAACTGTTTTTT. The chain combines TRBV6-6 with TRBJ1-4; TRBD1 aligns across 8 bases. Germline CDR1 reads MNHNY; CDR2 reads SVGAGI (reference sequence). Trimming took 5 bases from V and 2 from J; bases not matched to a gene: 4. The CDR3 spans 15 residues.